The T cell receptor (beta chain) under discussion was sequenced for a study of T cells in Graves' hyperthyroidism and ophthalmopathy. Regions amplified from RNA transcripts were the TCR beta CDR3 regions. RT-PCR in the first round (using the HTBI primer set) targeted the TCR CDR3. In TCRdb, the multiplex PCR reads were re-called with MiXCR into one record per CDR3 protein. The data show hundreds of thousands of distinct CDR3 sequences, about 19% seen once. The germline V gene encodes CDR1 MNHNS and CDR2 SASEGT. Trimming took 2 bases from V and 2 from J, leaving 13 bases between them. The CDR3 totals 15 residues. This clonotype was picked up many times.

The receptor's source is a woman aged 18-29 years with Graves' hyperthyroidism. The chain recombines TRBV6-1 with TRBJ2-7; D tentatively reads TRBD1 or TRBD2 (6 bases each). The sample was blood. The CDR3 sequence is CASSELWRGTYEQYF. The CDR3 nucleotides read TGTGCCAGCAGTGAACTTTGGAGGGGGACCTACGAGCAGTACTTC.